The 9 T cell receptor beta chains listed next were all sequenced from one sample in a study of T cell responses to AZD1222 COVID-19 vaccine. The data were produced by immunoSEQ multiplex PCR, yet TCRdb's version contains in-frame clones alone and is incomplete. The table includes 100,000 to 150,000 clones, about nine tenths detected once. The material was peripheral blood, obtained on day 0 of AZD1222 vaccination. The receptors come from an adult in good health.

This clone has a single count. This chain joins TRBV12-2 and TRBJ1-1. TRBV12-2 is deemed a pseudogene. The CDR3 contains 13 residues. The CDR3 bases are TGTGCAAGTCGCTTCGACAGCGGAGGAGAAGCTTTCTTT. Protein product: CASRFDSGGEAFF.

The chain combines TRBV7-2 with TRBJ2-7; 7 bases fit TRBD2. This CDR3 has 15 residues. The germline gives CDR1 SGHTA, CDR2 FQGNSA. V lost 8 bases to trimming and J lost 6 bases; unmatched junction nucleotides: 16. CDR3 sequence: CASQTTGRGLSEQYF. The DNA of the CDR3 is TGTGCCAGCCAAACAACCGGGCGGGGGTTGAGCGAGCAGTACTTC.

This clone appeared a single time. V gene TRBV19 combines with J gene TRBJ1-5; a weak D match, TRBD1 (5 bases). The V and J ends lost 0 bases and 7 bases respectively, with 10 bases between them. The CDR3 length is 14 residues. CDR1 and CDR2 from the germline V gene are LNHDA and SQIVND (reference sequence). The CDR3 spells CASSIDRDWQPQHF. Written as DNA, the CDR3 is TGTGCCAGTAGTATAGACAGGGATTGGCAGCCCCAGCATTTT.

The rearrangement uses TRBV24-1 and TRBJ1-3, with TRBD1 as a possible D gene (5 bases). V was clipped by 5 bases and J by 0 bases, with 10 bases between them. Germline V CDR1 and CDR2: KGHDR, SFDVKD. The CDR3 loop spans 15 amino acids. CDR3 sequence reads: CATSGGQDSGNTIYF. In nucleotides, the CDR3 is TGTGCCACCAGTGGAGGACAAGACTCTGGAAACACCATATATTTT.

V gene TRBV5-1 combines with J gene TRBJ1-4, with TRBD1 identical over 8 bases. The CDR3 loop spans 15 amino acids. Germline loops: CDR1 SGHRS, CDR2 YFSETQ. V lost 3 bases, J lost 5 bases, and 6 bases stayed unmatched. CDR3 sequence reads: CASSSQGERNEKLFF. The CDR3, as DNA: TGCGCCAGCAGCTCACAGGGGGAACGAAATGAAAAACTGTTTTTT.

The count of this clone is one. This sequence joins TRBV28 and TRBJ2-7, with D possibly being TRBD1 (6 bases). The length of the CDR3 is 13 residues. CDR1 is MDHEN and CDR2 is SYDVKM in the germline V gene. Trimming took 3 bases from V and 1 from J, leaving 7 bases between them. The CDR3 sequence is CASSLGHSYEQYF. As DNA, the CDR3 is TGTGCCAGCAGTTTGGGACATTCCTACGAGCAGTACTTC. Variable domain in full (rest from reference TRBV28 and TRBJ2-7): DVKVTQSSRYLVKRTGEKVFLECVQDMDHENMFWYRQDPGLGLRLIYFSYDVKMKEKGDIPEGYSVSREKKERFSLILESASTNQTSMYLCASSLGHSYEQYFGPGTRLTVT.

The V and J genes are TRBV6-6 and TRBJ1-5; D is unresolved. V lost 5 bases to trimming and J lost 3 bases, with 5 bases between them. Germline CDR1 reads MNHNY; CDR2 reads SVGAGI (reference sequence). CDR3 length: 12 amino acids. The DNA for the CDR3 is TGTGCCAGCAGTGCTGCCAATCAGCCCCAGCATTTT. Translated: CASSAANQPQHF.

The genes are TRBV5-5 and TRBJ1-5; 8 bases align to TRBD1. This CDR3 spans 14 amino acids. Looked up from germline, CDR1 is SGHKS and CDR2 is YYEKEE (reference sequence). V lost 2 bases to trimming and J lost 6 bases; unmatched junction nucleotides: 4. In DNA form, the CDR3 reads TGTGCCAGCAGCTTTTCAGGGGGCAGTCAGCCCCAGCATTTT. Its protein is CASSFSGGSQPQHF.

This chain links TRBV28 with TRBJ2-5; 7 positions match TRBD1. J lost 5 bases, V lost 2 bases, and 5 bases had no gene match. The CDR3 has 14 amino acids. Germline loops: CDR1 MDHEN, CDR2 SYDVKM. CDR3 nucleotide sequence: TGTGCCAGCAGTTTAGTACAGGGGTTGGAGACCCAGTACTTC. Amino acids: CASSLVQGLETQYF.